This T cell receptor (beta chain) emerged from a study of blood T cell repertoires in COVID-19. V gave up 5 bases and J gave up 5 bases; unmatched junction bases: 4. From germline, CDR1 is MNHEY and CDR2 SVGAGI. This CDR3 has 14 amino acids. The table came from immunoSEQ multiplex PCR; TCRdb's copy has only in-frame clones and leaves some out. The data contain some 190,000 clones, around 76% of them seen just once; the ten biggest clones take up about 8%. Sequencing was carried out using peripheral blood. The J gene is TRBJ2-7, the V gene TRBV6-5, with TRBD2 matching over 12 bases. The source of this sequence is an older woman with COVID-19, enrolled during active disease. CDR3 nucleotide sequence: TGTGCCAGCAGTCCCCTAGCGGGAGGGGACGAGCAGTACTTC. Residues: CASSPLAGGDEQYF.